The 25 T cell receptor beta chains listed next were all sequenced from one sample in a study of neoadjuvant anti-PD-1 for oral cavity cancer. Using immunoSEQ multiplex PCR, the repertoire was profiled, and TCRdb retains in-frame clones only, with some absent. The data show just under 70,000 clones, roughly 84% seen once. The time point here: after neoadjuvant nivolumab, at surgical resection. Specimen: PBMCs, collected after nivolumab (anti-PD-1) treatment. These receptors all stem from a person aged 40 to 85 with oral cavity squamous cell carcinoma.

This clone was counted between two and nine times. CDR3 coding DNA: TGTGCCAGCAGTCCCGGGGCGGGGGACGAGCAGTACTTC. Protein product: CASSPGAGDEQYF. This chain connects TRBV28 to TRBJ2-7; 7 positions match TRBD2. CDR3 length: 13 residues. From germline, CDR1 is MDHEN and CDR2 SYDVKM. Unmatched junction bases numbered 6, after V lost 5 bases and J lost 5 bases.

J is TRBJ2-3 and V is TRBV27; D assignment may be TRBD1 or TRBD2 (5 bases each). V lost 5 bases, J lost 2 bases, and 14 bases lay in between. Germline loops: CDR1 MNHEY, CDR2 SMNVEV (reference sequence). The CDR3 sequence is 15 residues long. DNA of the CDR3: TGTGCCAGCAGTCCCGGGACCCTTCACACAGATACGCAGTATTTT. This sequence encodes CASSPGTLHTDTQYF.

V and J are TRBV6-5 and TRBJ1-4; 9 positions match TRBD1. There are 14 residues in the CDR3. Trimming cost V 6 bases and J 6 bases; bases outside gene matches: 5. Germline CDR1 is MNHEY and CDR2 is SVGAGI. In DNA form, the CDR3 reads TGTGCCAGCAGATACAGGGGGCGCGATGAAAAACTGTTTTTT. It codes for CASRYRGRDEKLFF.

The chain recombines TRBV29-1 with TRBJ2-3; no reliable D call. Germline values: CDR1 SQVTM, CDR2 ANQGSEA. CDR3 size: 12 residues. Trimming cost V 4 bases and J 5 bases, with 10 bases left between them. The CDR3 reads CSVVQSVDTQYF. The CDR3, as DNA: TGCAGCGTTGTACAGTCTGTAGATACGCAGTATTTT.

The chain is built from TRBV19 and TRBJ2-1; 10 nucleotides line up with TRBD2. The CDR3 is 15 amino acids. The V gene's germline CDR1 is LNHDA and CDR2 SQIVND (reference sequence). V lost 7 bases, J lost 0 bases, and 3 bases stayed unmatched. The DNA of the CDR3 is TGTGCCAGTACACTAGCGGGAAGCTCCTACAATGAGCAGTTCTTC. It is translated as CASTLAGSSYNEQFF. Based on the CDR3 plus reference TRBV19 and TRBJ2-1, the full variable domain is DGGITQSPKYLFRKEGQNVTLSCEQNLNHDAMYWYRQDPGQGLRLIYYSQIVNDFQKGDIAEGYSVSREKKESFPLTVTSAQKNPTAFYLCASTLAGSSYNEQFFGPGTRLTVL.

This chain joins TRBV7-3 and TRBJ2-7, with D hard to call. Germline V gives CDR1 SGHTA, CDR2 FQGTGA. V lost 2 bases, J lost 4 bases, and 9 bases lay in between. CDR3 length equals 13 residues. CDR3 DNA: TGTGCCAGCAGCTTAGGAATAGGTTACGAGCAGTACTTC. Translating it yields CASSLGIGYEQYF.

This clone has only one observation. This CDR3 is CSVEDQGGSPDEQFF. Here the CDR3 DNA reads TGCAGCGTTGAAGATCAGGGGGGAAGCCCCGATGAGCAGTTCTTC. The rearrangement links TRBV29-1 to TRBJ2-1, with D maybe TRBD1 (7 bases). Trimming removed 0 bases at V and 8 bases at J, with 17 bases between. The CDR3 loop spans 15 amino acids. Germline lookup yields CDR1 SQVTM and CDR2 ANQGSEA.

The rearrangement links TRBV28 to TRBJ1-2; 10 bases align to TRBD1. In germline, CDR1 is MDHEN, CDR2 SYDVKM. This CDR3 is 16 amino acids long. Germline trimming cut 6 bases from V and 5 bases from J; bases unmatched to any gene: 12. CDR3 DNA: TGTGCCAGCAGAAAGGGCGGGGGACAGGGGAGTTATGGCTACACCTTC. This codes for CASRKGGGQGSYGYTF.

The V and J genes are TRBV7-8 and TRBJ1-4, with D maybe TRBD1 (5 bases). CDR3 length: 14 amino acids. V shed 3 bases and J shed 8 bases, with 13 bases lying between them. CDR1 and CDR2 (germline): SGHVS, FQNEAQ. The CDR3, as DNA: TGTGCCAGCAGCTTCCCCAGGAGGGGCGAAAAACTGTTTTTT. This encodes CASSFPRRGEKLFF.

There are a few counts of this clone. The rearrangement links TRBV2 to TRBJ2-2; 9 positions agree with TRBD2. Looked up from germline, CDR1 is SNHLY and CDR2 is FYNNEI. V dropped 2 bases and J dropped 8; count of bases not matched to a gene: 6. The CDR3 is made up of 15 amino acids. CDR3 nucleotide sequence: TGTGCCAGCAGTGAACGGCTAGCGGGGCCAGGGGAGCTGTTTTTT. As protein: CASSERLAGPGELFF.

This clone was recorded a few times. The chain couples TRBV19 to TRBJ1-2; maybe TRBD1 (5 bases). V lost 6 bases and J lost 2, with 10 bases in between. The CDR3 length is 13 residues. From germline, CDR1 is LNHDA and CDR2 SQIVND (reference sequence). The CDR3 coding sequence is TGTGCCAGTAGGCCGGGGGGAAACTATGGCTACACCTTC. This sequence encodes CASRPGGNYGYTF. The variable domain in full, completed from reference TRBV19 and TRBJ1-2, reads DGGITQSPKYLFRKEGQNVTLSCEQNLNHDAMYWYRQDPGQGLRLIYYSQIVNDFQKGDIAEGYSVSREKKESFPLTVTSAQKNPTAFYLCASRPGGNYGYTFGSGTRLTVV.

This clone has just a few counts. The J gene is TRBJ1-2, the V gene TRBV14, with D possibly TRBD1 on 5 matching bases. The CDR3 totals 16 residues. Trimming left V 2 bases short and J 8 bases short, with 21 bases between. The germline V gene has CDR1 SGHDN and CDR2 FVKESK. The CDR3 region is CASSQLALRGSSGYTF. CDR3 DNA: TGTGCCAGCAGCCAATTAGCCCTGAGGGGATCGAGCGGCTACACCTTC.

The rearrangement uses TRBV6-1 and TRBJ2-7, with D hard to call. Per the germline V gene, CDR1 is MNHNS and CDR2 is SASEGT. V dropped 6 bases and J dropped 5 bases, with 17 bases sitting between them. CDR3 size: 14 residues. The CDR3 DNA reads TGTGCCAGCAGGGTACTTGGTGGTTTCAACGAGCAGTACTTC. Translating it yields CASRVLGGFNEQYF.

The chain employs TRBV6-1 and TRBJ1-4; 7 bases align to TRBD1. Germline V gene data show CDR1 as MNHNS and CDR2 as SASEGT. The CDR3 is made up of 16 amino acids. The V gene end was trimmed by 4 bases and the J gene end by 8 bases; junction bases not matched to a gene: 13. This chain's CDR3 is CASSGNNRGIQEKLFF. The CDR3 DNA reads TGTGCCAGCAGTGGGAATAACAGGGGCATTCAGGAAAAACTGTTTTTT.

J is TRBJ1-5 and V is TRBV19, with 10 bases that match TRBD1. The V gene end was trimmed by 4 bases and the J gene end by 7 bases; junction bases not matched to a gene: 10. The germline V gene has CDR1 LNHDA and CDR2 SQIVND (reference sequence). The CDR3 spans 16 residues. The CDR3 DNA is TGTGCCAGTAGTACAATGGACAGGGGGAATGGACAGCCCCAGCATTTT. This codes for CASSTMDRGNGQPQHF.

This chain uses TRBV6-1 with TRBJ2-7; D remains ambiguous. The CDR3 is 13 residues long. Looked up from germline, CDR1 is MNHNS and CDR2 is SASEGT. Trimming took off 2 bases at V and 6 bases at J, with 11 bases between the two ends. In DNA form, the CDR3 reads TGTGCCAGCAGTGAACGGCAGCACGTCGAGCAGTACTTC. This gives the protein CASSERQHVEQYF.

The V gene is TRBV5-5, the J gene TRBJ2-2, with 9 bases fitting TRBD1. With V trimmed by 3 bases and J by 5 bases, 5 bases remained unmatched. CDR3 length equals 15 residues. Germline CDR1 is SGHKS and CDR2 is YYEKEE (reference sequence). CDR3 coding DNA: TGTGCCAGCAGCTGGGGACAGGGAAAAACCGGGGAGCTGTTTTTT. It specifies CASSWGQGKTGELFF.

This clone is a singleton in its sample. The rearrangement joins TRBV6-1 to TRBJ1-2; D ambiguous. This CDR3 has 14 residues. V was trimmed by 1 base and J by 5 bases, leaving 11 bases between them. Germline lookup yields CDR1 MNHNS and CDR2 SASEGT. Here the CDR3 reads CASSEVAAGYGYTF. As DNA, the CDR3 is TGTGCCAGCAGTGAAGTCGCGGCAGGTTATGGCTACACCTTC.

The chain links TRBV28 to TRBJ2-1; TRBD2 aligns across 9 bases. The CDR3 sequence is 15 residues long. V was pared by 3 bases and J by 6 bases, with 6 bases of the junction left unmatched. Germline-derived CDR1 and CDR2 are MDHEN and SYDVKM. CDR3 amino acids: CASSFPGLARNEQFF. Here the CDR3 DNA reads TGTGCCAGCAGTTTTCCGGGACTAGCCCGCAATGAGCAGTTCTTC.

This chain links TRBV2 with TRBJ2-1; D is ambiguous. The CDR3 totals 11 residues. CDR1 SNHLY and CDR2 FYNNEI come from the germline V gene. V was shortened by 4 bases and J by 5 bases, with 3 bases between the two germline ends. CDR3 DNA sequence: TGTGCCAGCAGTGTTCACAATGAGCAGTTCTTC. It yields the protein CASSVHNEQFF.

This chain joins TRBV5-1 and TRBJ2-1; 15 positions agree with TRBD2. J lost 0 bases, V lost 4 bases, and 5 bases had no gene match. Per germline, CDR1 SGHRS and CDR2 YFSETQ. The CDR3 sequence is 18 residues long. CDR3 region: CASSAGLAGGPSYNEQFF. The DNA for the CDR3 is TGCGCCAGCAGCGCCGGACTAGCGGGAGGGCCCTCCTACAATGAGCAGTTCTTC.

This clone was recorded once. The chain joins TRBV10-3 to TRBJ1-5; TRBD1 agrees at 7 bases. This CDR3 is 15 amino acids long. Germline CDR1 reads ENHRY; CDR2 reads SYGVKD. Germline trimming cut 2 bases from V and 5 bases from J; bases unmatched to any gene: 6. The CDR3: CAISEGRGLDQPQHF. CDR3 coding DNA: TGTGCCATCAGTGAGGGGAGGGGGCTTGATCAGCCCCAGCATTTT.

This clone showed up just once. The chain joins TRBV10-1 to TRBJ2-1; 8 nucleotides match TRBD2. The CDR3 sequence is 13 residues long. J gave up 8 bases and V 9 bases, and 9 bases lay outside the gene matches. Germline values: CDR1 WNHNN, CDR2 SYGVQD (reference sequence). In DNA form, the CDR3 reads TGCGCCAGTTCCCGGACTAGCTTCGATGAGCAGTTCTTC. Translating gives CASSRTSFDEQFF.

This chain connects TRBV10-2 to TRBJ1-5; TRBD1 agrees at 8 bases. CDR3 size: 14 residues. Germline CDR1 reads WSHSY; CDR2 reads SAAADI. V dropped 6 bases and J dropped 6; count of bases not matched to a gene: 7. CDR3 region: CASSDDRGGQPQHF. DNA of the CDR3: TGCGCCAGCAGCGATGACAGGGGAGGTCAGCCCCAGCATTTT.

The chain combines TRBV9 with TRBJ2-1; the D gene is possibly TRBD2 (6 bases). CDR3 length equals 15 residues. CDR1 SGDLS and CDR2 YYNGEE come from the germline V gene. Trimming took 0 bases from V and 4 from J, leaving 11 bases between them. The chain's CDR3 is CASSVAGVGYNEQFF. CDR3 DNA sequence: TGTGCCAGCAGCGTAGCGGGAGTAGGATACAATGAGCAGTTCTTC.